Listed here are 5 T cell receptor beta chains from one sample, sequenced in a study of T cells expressing NK-cell markers (dated by TCRdb to the early 2020s). Receptors were amplified or captured by 5' RACE. The sequencing machine was an Illumina HiSeq 2000. Following reprocessing of the reads by TCRdb, the data hold one row per CDR3 protein sequence and no DNA is available. The table of this sample itemizes some 390,000 distinct CDR3 sequences. 9.5% to 12% of the sample is in the top ten clones. Specimen: blood T cells: a sorted CD56 or NKG2C T cell subset, CD4+ or CD8+ T cells, or bulk PBMC T cells (not recorded which). The origin of the receptors is a woman aged 45-65 years in good health. Donor details come from another sample of the same person, matched by shared clones.

The J gene is TRBJ2-2, the V gene TRBV7-8. This CDR3 is built from 15 residues. Per the germline V gene, CDR1 is SGHVS and CDR2 is FQNEAQ. CDR3 sequence reads: CASSLDMGYTGELFF.

The chain couples TRBV11-2 to TRBJ2-3. The length of the CDR3 is 15 residues. Germline V gives CDR1 SGHAT, CDR2 FQNNGV. CDR3 sequence: CASSLQAASTDTQYF.

CDR3 amino acids: CASSYSAGTYGYTF. This chain uses TRBV6-6 with TRBJ1-2; TCRdb proposes TRBD1, but this gene call is untestable without DNA. This CDR3 spans 14 amino acids. Germline-derived CDR1 and CDR2 are MNHNY and SVGAGI (reference sequence).

This chain connects TRBV10-3 to TRBJ2-1; the TCRdb call, TRBD1, lacks DNA for checking. From germline, CDR1 is ENHRY and CDR2 SYGVKD. The CDR3 runs 13 residues. The CDR3 region is CATRDIIYNEQFF.

The chain links TRBV20-1 to TRBJ1-2; absent DNA, TCRdb's TRBD1 call cannot be checked. This CDR3 is 13 amino acids long. Germline loops: CDR1 DFQATT, CDR2 SNEGSKA (reference sequence). CDR3 amino acids: CSANRDRDYGYTF.